This TCR beta chain came from a study of low-dose radiotherapy and immunotherapy resistance in tumors. Germline CDR1 is MNHNS and CDR2 is SASEGT. The CDR3 runs to 15 residues. Unmatched junction bases numbered 19, after V lost 8 bases and J lost 13 bases. Specified time point: before trial treatment. With respect to this clonotype: It is likely a read error: a sequence one base away is far more abundant.

Both TCRalpha and TCRbeta chains were reverse transcribed with V-gene-specific primers. With a constant-region primer and a V-primer adapter, TCRs were subjected to 20 to 25 PCR cycles of amplification. TCRdb passed the reads through MiXCR, listing each CDR3 protein once. Among more than 70,000 distinct CDR3 sequences, roughly 30% were seen once, and the ten largest hold roughly 11%. The rearrangement joins TRBV6-1 to TRBJ2-1, with 8 positions matching TRBD1. The receptor comes from a female donor with ovarian cancer. Sequenced here: PBMCs, sampled before treatment. The CDR3 is CASGRQGFYQETQFF. In nucleotides, the CDR3 is TGTGCCAGCGGACGACAGGGGTTCTACCAAGAGACCCAGTTCTTC.